One and the same sample provided the 25 T cell receptor beta chains below, sequenced in a study of cytomegalovirus exposure and HLA in healthy donors. The PCR was carried out with 60 Vbeta primers and 13 Jbeta primers. TCRdb keeps only in-frame clones here, not all; method: immunoSEQ multiplex PCR. The repertoire holds about 140,000 clones, with approximately 80% as singletons. Material for sequencing was PBMCs. These receptors were obtained from a man between 50 and 59 years old in good health and CMV-seronegative.

This rearrangement joins TRBV7-9 to TRBJ1-2; possibly TRBD1 for D (6 bases). The CDR3 sequence is 15 residues long. CDR1 and CDR2 (germline): SEHNR, FQNEAQ (reference sequence). V gave up 2 bases and J gave up 5 bases, with 15 bases separating them. This CDR3 reads CASSLSVTGPYGYTF. The CDR3 bases are TGTGCCAGCAGCTTAAGTGTGACAGGACCGTATGGCTACACCTTC.

The V call is TRBV14, the J call TRBJ2-6; D perhaps matches TRBD1 (5 bases). Trimming took off 4 bases at V and 4 bases at J, with 17 bases between the two ends. Germline CDR1 SGHDN, CDR2 FVKESK. The CDR3 length is 17 residues. The CDR3 loop is CASSPQGGSMGANVLTF. In nucleotides, the CDR3 is TGTGCCAGCAGCCCTCAGGGTGGGTCGATGGGGGCCAACGTCCTGACTTTC.

There are a few counts of this clone. The genes are TRBV6-7 and TRBJ1-3; D might be TRBD1 (5 bases). TRBV6-7 is known as an ORF, though its function is uncertain. The CDR3 contains 13 residues. Trimming pared 2 bases from V and 9 bases from J, leaving 11 bases between. CDR3 DNA sequence: TGTGCCAGCAGTTACGCCAGGAGGGGCACCATATATTTT. This translates into CASSYARRGTIYF.

The chain has TRBV5-8 and TRBJ2-6; 12 bases agree with TRBD1. The CDR3 runs 19 residues. Germline loops: CDR1 SGHTS, CDR2 YDEGEE. V lost 7 bases, J lost 1 base, and 12 bases stayed unmatched. CDR3 residues: CASGTGTGGRLSGANVLTF. CDR3 DNA sequence: TGTGCCAGCGGCACCGGGACAGGGGGCCGCCTGTCTGGGGCCAACGTCCTGACTTTC.

This clone occurred a few times. The rearrangement uses TRBV10-1 and TRBJ1-4; weak D call: TRBD1 (5 bases). V gave up 3 bases and J gave up 8 bases, with 13 bases separating them. Per germline, CDR1 WNHNN and CDR2 SYGVQD (reference sequence). The CDR3 totals 14 residues. Written as DNA, the CDR3 is TGCGCCAGCAGTGATGGGGGGATCGGCGAAAAACTGTTTTTT. Its translation is CASSDGGIGEKLFF.

This chain uses TRBV19 with TRBJ1-5, with 10 bases aligning to TRBD1. Looked up from germline, CDR1 is LNHDA and CDR2 is SQIVND (reference sequence). This CDR3 has 14 amino acids. V lost 6 bases and J lost 5; bases outside the gene matches: 4. CDR3 nucleotide sequence: TGTGCCAGTAGAGTAGGGACAGGGGATCAGCCCCAGCATTTT. This translates into CASRVGTGDQPQHF.

The chain uses TRBV6-5 and TRBJ2-7; TRBD1 matches 7 bases. Germline loops: CDR1 MNHEY, CDR2 SVGAGI. This CDR3 spans 14 amino acids. Trimming cost V 5 bases and J 1 base; bases outside gene matches: 5. The CDR3: CASSRQGASYEQYF. The DNA for the CDR3 is TGTGCCAGCAGTAGACAGGGCGCGTCCTACGAGCAGTACTTC.

V usage is TRBV30 and J usage is TRBJ1-6; D may be TRBD1 (5 bases). V was clipped by 3 bases and J by 0 bases, with 9 bases between them. CDR3 length: 15 amino acids. CDR1 GTSNPN and CDR2 SVGIG come from the germline V gene (reference sequence). CDR3 in amino acids: CAWRDKTSYNSPLHF. The CDR3 coding sequence is TGTGCCTGGAGGGACAAGACCTCCTATAATTCACCCCTCCACTTT.

The V gene is TRBV2, the J gene TRBJ2-3; 10 nucleotides match TRBD2. The CDR3 length is 15 residues. The trim removed 4 bases at V and 9 bases at J, leaving 10 bases unmatched. Germline CDR1 is SNHLY and CDR2 is FYNNEI. The CDR3 spells CASSGSGGWGRTQYF. DNA of the CDR3: TGTGCCAGCAGTGGTAGCGGGGGGTGGGGACGAACGCAGTATTTT.

This clone was seen only once. The chain uses TRBV9 and TRBJ1-4; 7 nucleotides agree with TRBD1. The length of the CDR3 is 15 residues. The germline gives CDR1 SGDLS, CDR2 YYNGEE. Trimming removed 4 bases from V and 1 base from J; junction bases left unmatched: 4. CDR3 sequence reads: CASSSRQGTNEKLFF. For the CDR3, the DNA is TGTGCCAGCAGCTCTCGACAGGGAACTAATGAAAAACTGTTTTTT.

V is TRBV4-1 and J is TRBJ2-5; D ambiguous. The germline gives CDR1 MGHRA, CDR2 YSYEKL. V lost 0 bases and J 3 bases, leaving 11 bases between the germline ends. The CDR3 extends over 15 amino acids. The CDR3 DNA follows: TGCGCCAGCAGCCAAGATAACAATTTAAAAGAGACCCAGTACTTC. This encodes CASSQDNNLKETQYF.

This clone was seen only once. The rearrangement joins TRBV6-5 to TRBJ1-1; D unclear. Trimming removed 2 bases from V and 4 bases from J, with 14 bases in between. Germline lookup yields CDR1 MNHEY and CDR2 SVGAGI. The CDR3 loop spans 15 amino acids. CDR3 protein: CASSYNGRQFTEAFF. The CDR3 coding sequence is TGTGCCAGCAGTTACAATGGGAGGCAGTTCACTGAAGCTTTCTTT.

The gene calls are TRBV4-2 and TRBJ1-1, with D uncertain. The CDR3 is made up of 15 amino acids. V lost 0 bases and J lost 6, with 14 bases in between. CDR1 is LGHNA and CDR2 is YNFKEQ in the germline V gene. The CDR3 sequence: CASSQEMSPRAEAFF. In nucleotides, the CDR3 is TGTGCCAGCAGCCAAGAAATGAGCCCCCGGGCTGAAGCTTTCTTT.

This chain uses TRBV5-1 with TRBJ2-3; D possibly corresponds to TRBD1 (5 bases). CDR3 length: 13 residues. The germline V and J ends were trimmed by 6 bases and 5 bases, with 13 bases remaining between them. Germline values: CDR1 SGHRS, CDR2 YFSETQ. CDR3 nucleotide sequence: TGCGCCAGCACACATAGTCAGGGAGATACGCAGTATTTT. This codes for CASTHSQGDTQYF.

This clone was seen only a few times. The rearrangement links TRBV5-1 to TRBJ2-7; 11 positions agree with TRBD1. Germline V gene data show CDR1 as SGHRS and CDR2 as YFSETQ. The junction had 10 bases not matched to a gene; V was cut back by 2 bases and J by 3 bases. The CDR3 covers 17 residues. The CDR3 region has the DNA TGCGCCAGCAGCTTTTGGACAGGGGGCATGGGAAGCTACGAGCAGTACTTC. Its protein is CASSFWTGGMGSYEQYF. The whole variable domain, remainder taken from reference TRBV5-1 and TRBJ2-7, is KAGVTQTPRYLIKTRGQQVTLSCSPISGHRSVSWYQQTPGQGLQFLFEYFSETQRNKGNFPGRFSGRQFSNSRSEMNVSTLELGDSALYLCASSFWTGGMGSYEQYFGPGTRLTVT.

The V gene is TRBV30, the J gene TRBJ1-1; possibly TRBD1 for D (6 bases). The CDR3 contains 14 residues. V shed 2 bases and J shed 1 base, with 11 bases lying between them. Germline V lookup: CDR1 GTSNPN, CDR2 SVGIG (reference sequence). The CDR3 sequence: CAWSFLDRNTEAFF. The DNA for the CDR3 is TGTGCCTGGAGTTTCCTGGACAGGAACACTGAAGCTTTCTTT. The full variable domain, with the rest looked up from reference TRBV30 and TRBJ1-1, is SQTIHQWPATLVQPVGSPLSLECTVEGTSNPNLYWYRQAAGRGLQLLFYSVGIGQISSEVPQNLSASRPQDRQFILSSKKLLLSDSGFYLCAWSFLDRNTEAFFGQGTRLTVV.

The gene calls are TRBV5-1 and TRBJ2-4; a possible D gene is TRBD1 (6 bases). Per germline, CDR1 SGHRS and CDR2 YFSETQ. The CDR3 length is 14 residues. V was trimmed by 2 bases and J by 5 bases, leaving 11 bases between them. The CDR3 DNA follows: TGCGCCAGCAGCTTATCGACAGGCGAAAACATTCAGTACTTC. It codes for CASSLSTGENIQYF. Using reference TRBV5-1 and TRBJ2-4 for the parts outside the CDR3, the full variable domain is KAGVTQTPRYLIKTRGQQVTLSCSPISGHRSVSWYQQTPGQGLQFLFEYFSETQRNKGNFPGRFSGRQFSNSRSEMNVSTLELGDSALYLCASSLSTGENIQYFGAGTRLSVL.

This clone was recorded only once. For the CDR3, the DNA is TGTGCCAGCAGCGGAAGGGACAGAGAGACCCAGTACTTC. This encodes CASSGRDRETQYF. The gene calls are TRBV5-5 and TRBJ2-5; 7 positions match TRBD1. Germline values: CDR1 SGHKS, CDR2 YYEKEE (reference sequence). This CDR3 comprises 13 residues. The J segment lost 4 bases and the V segment lost 4 bases, leaving 4 bases of the junction unmatched. The entire variable domain, with the rest obtained from reference TRBV5-5 and TRBJ2-5, is as follows: DAGVTQSPTHLIKTRGQQVTLRCSPISGHKSVSWYQQVLGQGPQFIFQYYEKEERGRGNFPDRFSARQFPNYSSELNVNALLLGDSALYLCASSGRDRETQYFGPGTRLLVL.

This clone showed up just once. This CDR3 is CASSLDRVVGEKLFF. In DNA, the CDR3 is TGTGCCAGCTCACTTGACAGGGTAGTTGGTGAAAAACTGTTTTTT. V usage is TRBV18 and J usage is TRBJ1-4; 7 nucleotides line up with TRBD1. This CDR3 contains 15 residues. In germline, CDR1 is KGHSH, CDR2 LQKENI. V was pared by 4 bases and J by 7 bases, with 9 bases of the junction left unmatched.

The V call is TRBV7-6, the J call TRBJ2-5, with 7 bases lining up with TRBD2. The V gene end was trimmed by 5 bases and the J gene end by 2 bases; junction bases not matched to a gene: 5. This CDR3 comprises 14 residues. Per the germline V gene, CDR1 is SGHVS and CDR2 is FNYEAQ. This chain's CDR3 is CASSRTSHQETQYF. CDR3 DNA: TGTGCCAGCAGCCGGACTAGTCATCAAGAGACCCAGTACTTC. The full variable domain, rest sourced from reference TRBV7-6 and TRBJ2-5, is GAGVSQSPRYKVTKRGQDVALRCDPISGHVSLYWYRQALGQGPEFLTYFNYEAQQDKSGLPNDRFSAERPEGSISTLTIQRTEQRDSAMYRCASSRTSHQETQYFGPGTRLLVL.

CDR3 residues: CASSLGQGWNTDTQYF. CDR3 in DNA: TGTGCCAGCAGCTTGGGGCAGGGGTGGAACACAGATACGCAGTATTTT. This sequence joins TRBV7-9 and TRBJ2-3; maybe TRBD1 (6 bases). The CDR3 loop spans 16 amino acids. Looked up from germline, CDR1 is SEHNR and CDR2 is FQNEAQ (reference sequence). V was pared by 3 bases and J by 2 bases, with 15 bases between.

This chain uses TRBV7-8 with TRBJ2-7; maybe TRBD2 (6 bases). CDR1 is SGHVS, CDR2 FQNEAQ, per germline. The V end lost 0 bases, the J end lost 0 bases, and 9 bases lay between the germline ends. The CDR3 is made up of 15 amino acids. The CDR3 protein is CASSLASGPSYEQYF. The CDR3 DNA follows: TGTGCCAGCAGCTTAGCCAGCGGGCCCTCCTACGAGCAGTACTTC.

The chain is built from TRBV4-1 and TRBJ2-7; TRBD1 aligns across 9 bases. The CDR3 totals 17 residues. CDR1 is MGHRA, CDR2 YSYEKL, per germline. The V gene end was trimmed by 4 bases and the J gene end by 4 bases; junction bases not matched to a gene: 14. Written as DNA, the CDR3 is TGCGCCAGCAGCCCCAGGACAGGGGAAGTTATGGGTTACGAGCAGTACTTC. This codes for CASSPRTGEVMGYEQYF.

The chain combines TRBV18 with TRBJ1-1; 10 nucleotides align to TRBD1. The trim removed 6 bases at V and 6 bases at J, leaving 7 bases unmatched. The V gene's germline CDR1 is KGHSH and CDR2 LQKENI. The CDR3 sequence is 14 residues long. This CDR3 reads CASSSDRGRAEAFF. DNA for the CDR3: TGTGCCAGCTCCTCCGACAGGGGGCGGGCTGAAGCTTTCTTT.

The chain uses TRBV6-1 and TRBJ1-2; 9 bases agree with TRBD1. Germline-derived CDR1 and CDR2 are MNHNS and SASEGT. This CDR3 contains 15 residues. Trimming took 5 bases from V and 4 from J; bases not matched to a gene: 8. The DNA for the CDR3 is TGTGCCAGCAGTTCGGGACAGGGAGGCCGCTATGGCTACACCTTC. It encodes CASSSGQGGRYGYTF.